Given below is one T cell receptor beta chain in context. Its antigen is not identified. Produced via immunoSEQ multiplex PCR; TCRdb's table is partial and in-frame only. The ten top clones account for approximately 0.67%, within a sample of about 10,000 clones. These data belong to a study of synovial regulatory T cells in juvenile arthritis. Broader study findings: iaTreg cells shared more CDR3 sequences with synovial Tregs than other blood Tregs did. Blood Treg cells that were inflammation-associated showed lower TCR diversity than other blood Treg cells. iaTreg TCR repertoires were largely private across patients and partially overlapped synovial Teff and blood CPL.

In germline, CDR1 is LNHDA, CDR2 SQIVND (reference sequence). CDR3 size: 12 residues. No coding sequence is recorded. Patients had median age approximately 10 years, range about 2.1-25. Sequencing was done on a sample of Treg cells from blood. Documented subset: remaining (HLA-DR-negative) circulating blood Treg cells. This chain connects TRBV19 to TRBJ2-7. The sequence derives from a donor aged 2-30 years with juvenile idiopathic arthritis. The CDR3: CASMGDAYEQYF.